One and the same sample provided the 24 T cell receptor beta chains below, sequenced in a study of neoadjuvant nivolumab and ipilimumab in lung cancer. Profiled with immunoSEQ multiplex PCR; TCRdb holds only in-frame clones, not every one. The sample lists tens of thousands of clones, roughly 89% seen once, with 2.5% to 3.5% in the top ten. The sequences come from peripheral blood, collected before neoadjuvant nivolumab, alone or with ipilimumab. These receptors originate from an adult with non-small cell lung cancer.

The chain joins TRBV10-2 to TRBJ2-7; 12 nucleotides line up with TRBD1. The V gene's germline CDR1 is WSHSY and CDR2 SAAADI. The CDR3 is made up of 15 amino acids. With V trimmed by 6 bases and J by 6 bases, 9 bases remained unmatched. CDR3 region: CASRTGTGGFGEQYF. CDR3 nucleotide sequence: TGCGCCAGCAGAACCGGGACAGGGGGCTTTGGCGAGCAGTACTTC.

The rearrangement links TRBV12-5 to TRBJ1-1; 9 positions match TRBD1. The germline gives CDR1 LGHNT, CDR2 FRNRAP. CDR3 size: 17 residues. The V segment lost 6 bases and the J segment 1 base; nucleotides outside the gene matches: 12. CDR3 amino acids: CASGPGTGIKRNTEAFF. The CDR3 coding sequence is TGTGCTAGTGGGCCCGGGACAGGGATTAAACGGAACACTGAAGCTTTCTTT.

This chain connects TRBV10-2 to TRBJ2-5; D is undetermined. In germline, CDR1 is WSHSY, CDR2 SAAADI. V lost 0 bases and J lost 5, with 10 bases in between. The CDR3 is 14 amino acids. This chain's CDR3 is CASSESARWETQYF. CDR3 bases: TGCGCCAGCAGTGAGTCGGCCCGGTGGGAGACCCAGTACTTC.

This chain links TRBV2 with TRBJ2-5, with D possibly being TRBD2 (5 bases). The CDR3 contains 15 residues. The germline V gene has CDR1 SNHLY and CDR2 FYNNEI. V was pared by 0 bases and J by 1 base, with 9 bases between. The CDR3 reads CASSEARESQETQYF. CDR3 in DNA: TGTGCCAGCAGTGAAGCTAGGGAGAGCCAAGAGACCCAGTACTTC. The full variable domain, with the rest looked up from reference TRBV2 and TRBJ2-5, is EPEVTQTPSHQVTQMGQEVILRCVPISNHLYFYWYRQILGQKVEFLVSFYNNEISEKSEIFDDQFSVERPDGSNFTLKIRSTKLEDSAMYFCASSEARESQETQYFGPGTRLLVL.

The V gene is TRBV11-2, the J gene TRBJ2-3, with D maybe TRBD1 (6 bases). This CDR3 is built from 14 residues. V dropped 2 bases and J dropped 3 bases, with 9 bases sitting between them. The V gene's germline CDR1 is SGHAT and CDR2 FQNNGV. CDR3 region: CASSLQGWTDTQYF. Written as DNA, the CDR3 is TGTGCCAGCAGCTTACAGGGGTGGACAGATACGCAGTATTTT.

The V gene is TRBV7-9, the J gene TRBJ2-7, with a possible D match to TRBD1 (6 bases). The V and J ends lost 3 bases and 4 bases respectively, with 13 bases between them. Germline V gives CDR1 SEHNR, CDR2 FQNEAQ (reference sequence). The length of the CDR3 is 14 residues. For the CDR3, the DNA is TGTGCCAGCAGCTTTGGGACAAGGGCTTACGAGCAGTACTTC. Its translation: CASSFGTRAYEQYF.

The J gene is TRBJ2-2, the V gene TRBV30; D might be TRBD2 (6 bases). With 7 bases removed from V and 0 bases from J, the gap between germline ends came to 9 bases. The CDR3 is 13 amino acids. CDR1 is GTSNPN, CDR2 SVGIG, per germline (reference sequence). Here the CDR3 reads CASSDSNTGELFF. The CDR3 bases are TGTGCCTCTAGCGATTCGAACACCGGGGAGCTGTTTTTT.

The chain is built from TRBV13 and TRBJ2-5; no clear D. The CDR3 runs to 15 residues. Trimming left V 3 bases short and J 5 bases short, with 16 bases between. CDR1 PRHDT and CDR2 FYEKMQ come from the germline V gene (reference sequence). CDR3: CASSFLYQLGETQYF. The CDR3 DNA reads TGTGCCAGCAGCTTCTTGTACCAGCTTGGGGAGACCCAGTACTTC.

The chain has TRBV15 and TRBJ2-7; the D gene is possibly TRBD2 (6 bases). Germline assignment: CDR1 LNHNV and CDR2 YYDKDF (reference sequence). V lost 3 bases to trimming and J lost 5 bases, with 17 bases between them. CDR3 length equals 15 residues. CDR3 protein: CATSRGGLGLNEQYF. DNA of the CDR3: TGTGCCACCAGCAGGGGGGGATTAGGACTAAACGAGCAGTACTTC. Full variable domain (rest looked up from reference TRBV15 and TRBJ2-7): DAMVIQNPRYQVTQFGKPVTLSCSQTLNHNVMYWYQQKSSQAPKLLFHYYDKDFNNEADTPDNFQSRRPNTSFCFLDIRSPGLGDTAMYLCATSRGGLGLNEQYFGPGTRLTVT.

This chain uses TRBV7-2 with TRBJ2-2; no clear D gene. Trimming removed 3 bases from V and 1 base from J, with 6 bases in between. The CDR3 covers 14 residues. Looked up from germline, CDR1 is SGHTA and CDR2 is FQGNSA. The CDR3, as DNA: TGTGCCAGCAGCTTCGTGGAGAACACCGGGGAGCTGTTTTTT. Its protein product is CASSFVENTGELFF.

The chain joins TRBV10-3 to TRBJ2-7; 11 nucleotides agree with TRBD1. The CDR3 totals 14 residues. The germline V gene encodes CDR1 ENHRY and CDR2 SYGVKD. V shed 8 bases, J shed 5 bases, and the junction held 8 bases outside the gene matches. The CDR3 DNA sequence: TGTGCCATCGGACCTGGACAGGGGGCCGACGAGCAGTACTTC. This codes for CAIGPGQGADEQYF.

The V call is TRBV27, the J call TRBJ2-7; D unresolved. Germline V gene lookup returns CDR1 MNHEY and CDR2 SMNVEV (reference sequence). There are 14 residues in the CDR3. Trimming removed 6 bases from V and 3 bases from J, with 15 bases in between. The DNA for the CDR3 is TGTGCCAGCAGCCTACGGACGGACCACTACGAGCAGTACTTC. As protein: CASSLRTDHYEQYF.

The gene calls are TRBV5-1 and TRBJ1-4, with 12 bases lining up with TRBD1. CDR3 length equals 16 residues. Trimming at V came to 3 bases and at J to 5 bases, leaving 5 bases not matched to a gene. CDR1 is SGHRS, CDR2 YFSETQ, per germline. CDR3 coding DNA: TGCGCCAGCAGCTCGGGGACAGGGGGCTCGAATGAAAAACTGTTTTTT. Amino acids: CASSSGTGGSNEKLFF.

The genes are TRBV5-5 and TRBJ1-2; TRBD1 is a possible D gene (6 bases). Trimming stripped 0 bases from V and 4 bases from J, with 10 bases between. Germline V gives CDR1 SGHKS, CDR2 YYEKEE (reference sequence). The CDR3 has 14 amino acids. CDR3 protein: CASSLGQQGYGYTF. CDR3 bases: TGTGCCAGCAGCTTGGGGCAACAGGGCTATGGCTACACCTTC.

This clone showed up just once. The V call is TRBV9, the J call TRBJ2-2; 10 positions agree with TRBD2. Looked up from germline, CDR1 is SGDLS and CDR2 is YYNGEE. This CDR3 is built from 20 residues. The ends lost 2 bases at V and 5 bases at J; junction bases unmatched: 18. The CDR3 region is CASSVSTGTSVLSGTGELFF. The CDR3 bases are TGTGCCAGCAGCGTTTCTACCGGGACTAGCGTTTTATCGGGGACCGGGGAGCTGTTTTTT.

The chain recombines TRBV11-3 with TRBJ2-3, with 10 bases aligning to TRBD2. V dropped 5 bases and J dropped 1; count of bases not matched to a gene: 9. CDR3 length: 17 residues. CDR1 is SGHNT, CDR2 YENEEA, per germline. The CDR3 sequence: CASSRGLAERGTDTQYF. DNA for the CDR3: TGTGCCAGCAGCCGAGGACTAGCGGAGAGGGGCACAGATACGCAGTATTTT.

For the CDR3, the DNA is TGTGCCAGCAGCGCCACCGGGACTAGCGGGATCTATGAGCAGTTCTTC. Translation gives CASSATGTSGIYEQFF. This chain connects TRBV7-6 to TRBJ2-1; 13 bases match TRBD2. Germline assignment: CDR1 SGHVS and CDR2 FNYEAQ. CDR3 length: 16 residues. Germline trimming cut 5 bases from V and 8 bases from J; bases unmatched to any gene: 9.

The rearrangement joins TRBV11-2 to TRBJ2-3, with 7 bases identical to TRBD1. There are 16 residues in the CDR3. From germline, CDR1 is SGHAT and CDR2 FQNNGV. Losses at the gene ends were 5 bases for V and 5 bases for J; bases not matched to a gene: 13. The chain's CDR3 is CASSTNDRAKGDTQYF. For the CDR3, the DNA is TGTGCCAGCAGCACCAATGACAGGGCGAAGGGAGATACGCAGTATTTT.

The CDR3 nucleotides are TGTGCCAGCAGTATGGGGACAGGGTCTACATATGGCTACACCTTC. This encodes CASSMGTGSTYGYTF. J is TRBJ1-2 and V is TRBV28, with 9 bases matching TRBD1. From germline, CDR1 is MDHEN and CDR2 SYDVKM. The J segment lost 5 bases and the V segment lost 5 bases, leaving 9 bases of the junction unmatched. The CDR3 is 15 amino acids.

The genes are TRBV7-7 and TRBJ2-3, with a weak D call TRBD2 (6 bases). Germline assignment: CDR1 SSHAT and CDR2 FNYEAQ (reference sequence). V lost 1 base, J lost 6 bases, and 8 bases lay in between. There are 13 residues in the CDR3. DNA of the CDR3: TGTGCCAGCAGCTTAGGGGCGGGGGATACGCAGTATTTT. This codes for CASSLGAGDTQYF.

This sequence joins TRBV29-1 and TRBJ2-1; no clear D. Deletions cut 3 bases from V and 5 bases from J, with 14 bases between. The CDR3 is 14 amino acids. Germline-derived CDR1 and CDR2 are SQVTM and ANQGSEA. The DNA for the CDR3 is TGCAGCGTTGATTCTAATGGCAGGCACAATGAGCAGTTCTTC. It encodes CSVDSNGRHNEQFF.

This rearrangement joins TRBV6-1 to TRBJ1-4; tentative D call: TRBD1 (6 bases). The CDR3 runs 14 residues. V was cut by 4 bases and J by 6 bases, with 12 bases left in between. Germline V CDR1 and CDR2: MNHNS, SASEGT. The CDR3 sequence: CASSARGGDEKLFF. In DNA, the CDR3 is TGTGCCAGCAGTGCCAGGGGAGGCGATGAAAAACTGTTTTTT.

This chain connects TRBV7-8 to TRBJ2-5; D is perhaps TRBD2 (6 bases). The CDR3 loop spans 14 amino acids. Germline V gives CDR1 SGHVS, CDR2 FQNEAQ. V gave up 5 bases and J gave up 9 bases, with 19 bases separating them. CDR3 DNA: TGTGCCAGCAGCGGTCCCTTAGCGGCCCAGGCCCAGTACTTC. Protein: CASSGPLAAQAQYF.

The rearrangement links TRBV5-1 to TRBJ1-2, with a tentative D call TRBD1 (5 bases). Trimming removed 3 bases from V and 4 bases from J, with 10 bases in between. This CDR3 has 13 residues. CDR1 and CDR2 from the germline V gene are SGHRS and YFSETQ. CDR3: CASSSGTAYGYTF. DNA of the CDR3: TGCGCCAGCAGCTCAGGGACGGCCTATGGCTACACCTTC.